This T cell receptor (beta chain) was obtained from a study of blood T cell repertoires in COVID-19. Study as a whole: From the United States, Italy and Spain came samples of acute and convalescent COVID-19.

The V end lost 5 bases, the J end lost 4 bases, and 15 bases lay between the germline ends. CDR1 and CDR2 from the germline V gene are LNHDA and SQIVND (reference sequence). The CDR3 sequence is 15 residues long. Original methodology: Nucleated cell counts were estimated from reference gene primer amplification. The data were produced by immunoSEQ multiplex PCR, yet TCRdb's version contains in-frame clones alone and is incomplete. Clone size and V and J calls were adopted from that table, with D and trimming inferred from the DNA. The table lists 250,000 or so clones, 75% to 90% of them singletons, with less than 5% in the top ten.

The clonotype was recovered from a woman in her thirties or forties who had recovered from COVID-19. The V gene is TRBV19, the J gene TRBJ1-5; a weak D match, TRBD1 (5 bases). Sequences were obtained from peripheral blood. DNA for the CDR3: TGTGCCAGTAGTGGGGCACCTCCACGTAATCAGCCCCAGCATTTT. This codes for CASSGAPPRNQPQHF.